The 21 T cell receptor beta chains below all came from one sample that was sequenced in a study of control samples from healthy donors and cancer patients. Assay used: immunoSEQ multiplex PCR; TCRdb lists only in-frame clones, some missing. The sample includes tens of thousands of clones, about 90% of them seen just once. The material sequenced was blood. The receptors stem from a woman between 50 and 59 years old in good health.

This clone was counted once. The chain carries TRBV12-3 or TRBV12-4 and TRBJ1-1; D ambiguous. V shed 7 bases and J shed 4 bases, with 13 bases lying between them. The CDR3 has 13 amino acids. CDR3 sequence (DNA): TGTGCCAGCACCTGGGGAGGTTTCACTGAAGCTTTCTTT. Its protein product is CASTWGGFTEAFF.

The V call is TRBV7-9, the J call TRBJ2-1; D possibly uses TRBD1 or TRBD2 (5 bases each). The V gene's germline CDR1 is SEHNR and CDR2 FQNEAQ (reference sequence). V gave up 5 bases and J gave up 3 bases, with 14 bases separating them. This CDR3 is built from 15 residues. In nucleotides, the CDR3 is TGTGCCAGCAGCCACGGGACCGTAGGCTACAATGAGCAGTTCTTC. Protein product: CASSHGTVGYNEQFF.

This chain connects TRBV7-9 to TRBJ2-5; TRBD2 is a possible D gene (6 bases). The V gene's germline CDR1 is SEHNR and CDR2 FQNEAQ (reference sequence). The CDR3 contains 15 residues. Trimming took 6 bases from V and 1 from J, leaving 15 bases between them. CDR3 amino acids: CASSRVSGSQETQYF. In nucleotides, the CDR3 is TGTGCCAGCAGTAGAGTCAGCGGGTCCCAAGAGACCCAGTACTTC.

This rearrangement joins TRBV3-1 (or the pseudogene TRBV3-2) to TRBJ1-5; perhaps TRBD1 as D (6 bases). This CDR3 region has 15 residues. Germline V gene lookup returns CDR1 LGHDT and CDR2 YNNKEL (reference sequence). V was clipped by 2 bases and J by 3 bases, with 11 bases between them. The CDR3 is CASSQTGGFNQPQHF. The CDR3 DNA reads as TGTGCCAGCAGCCAAACCGGGGGCTTCAATCAGCCCCAGCATTTT.

This chain links TRBV2 with TRBJ2-5; 7 positions agree with TRBD2. V lost 6 bases to trimming and J lost 2 bases; unmatched junction nucleotides: 9. The CDR3 sequence is 15 residues long. From germline, CDR1 is SNHLY and CDR2 FYNNEI. CDR3 sequence: CASRASRAGQETQYF. CDR3 in DNA: TGTGCCAGCAGGGCTTCTCGAGCGGGACAAGAGACCCAGTACTTC.

The CDR3 nucleotides are TGCAGCGTTGAGGGTATATTGTCCTACAATGAGCAGTTCTTC. As protein: CSVEGILSYNEQFF. The chain recombines TRBV29-1 with TRBJ2-1, with D uncertain. This CDR3 contains 14 residues. From germline, CDR1 is SQVTM and CDR2 ANQGSEA. V was pared by 3 bases and J by 1 base, with 10 bases between.

The chain uses TRBV6-1 and TRBJ2-7, with D perhaps given as TRBD1 or TRBD2 (5 bases each). The CDR3 has 14 residues. Looked up from germline, CDR1 is MNHNS and CDR2 is SASEGT. Trimming stripped 0 bases from V and 3 bases from J, with 9 bases between. This chain's CDR3 is CASSEAWDLYEQYF. CDR3 DNA sequence: TGTGCCAGCAGTGAAGCGTGGGACCTCTACGAGCAGTACTTC.

The rearrangement links TRBV19 to TRBJ2-1; 9 nucleotides align to TRBD2. Unmatched junction bases numbered 10, after V lost 10 bases and J lost 9 bases. The CDR3 is 13 residues long. Germline loops: CDR1 LNHDA, CDR2 SQIVND (reference sequence). The CDR3 sequence is CATGTSLRGEQFF. As DNA, the CDR3 is TGTGCCACCGGGACTAGCCTTCGGGGTGAGCAGTTCTTC.

This clone showed up just once. The CDR3 protein is CASSLETSADTQYF. The CDR3 DNA reads as TGCGCCAGCAGCTTGGAGACAAGCGCAGATACGCAGTATTTT. The J gene is TRBJ2-3, the V gene TRBV5-1; D is undetermined. Germline V gene sequence: CDR1 SGHRS, CDR2 YFSETQ. Trimming removed 0 bases at V and 4 bases at J, with 9 bases between. This CDR3 has 14 amino acids.

The chain joins TRBV18 to TRBJ2-2, with 8 bases that match TRBD1. The CDR3 is 18 residues long. The germline V gene has CDR1 KGHSH and CDR2 LQKENI. Losses at the gene ends were 2 bases for V and 1 base for J; bases not matched to a gene: 9. In DNA, the CDR3 is TGTGCCAGCTCACCAGACACAACAGGGGGATTGAACACCGGGGAGCTGTTTTTT. This encodes CASSPDTTGGLNTGELFF.

V usage is TRBV29-1 and J usage is TRBJ2-3; 11 positions agree with TRBD1. Trimming removed 7 bases from V and 5 bases from J; junction bases left unmatched: 8. Germline V gene data show CDR1 as SQVTM and CDR2 as ANQGSEA. CDR3 length: 14 residues. The CDR3: CSARDRGTVDTQYF. CDR3 bases: TGCAGCGCCAGGGACAGGGGGACCGTAGATACGCAGTATTTT.

This clone occurred once. The V gene is TRBV6-6, the J gene TRBJ2-7, with 9 bases that match TRBD1. There are 15 residues in the CDR3. Germline CDR1 and CDR2: MNHNY and SVGAGI (reference sequence). The ends lost 4 bases at V and 2 bases at J; junction bases unmatched: 6. The CDR3 spells CASSLGQGGPYEQYF. CDR3 DNA: TGTGCCAGCAGTTTGGGACAGGGAGGGCCCTACGAGCAGTACTTC.

This chain connects TRBV5-1 to TRBJ1-5; D is unresolved. This CDR3 has 17 residues. The V and J ends lost 4 bases and 2 bases respectively, with 19 bases between them. CDR1 is SGHRS and CDR2 is YFSETQ in the germline V gene. CDR3 residues: CASSQSPVGEGNQPQHF. DNA of the CDR3: TGCGCCAGCAGCCAATCCCCGGTTGGGGAAGGCAATCAGCCCCAGCATTTT.

V gene TRBV28 combines with J gene TRBJ1-2; TRBD1 agrees at 8 bases. Germline V CDR1 and CDR2: MDHEN, SYDVKM. The CDR3 consists of 15 residues. Trimming cost V 8 bases and J 4 bases; bases outside gene matches: 12. The CDR3 protein is CASSQGQGTIYGYTF. CDR3 bases: TGTGCCAGCTCACAAGGACAGGGAACTATCTATGGCTACACCTTC.

This chain's CDR3 is CAWTGPRNEQFF. For the CDR3, the DNA is TGTGCCTGGACAGGGCCGAGGAATGAGCAGTTCTTC. This chain uses TRBV30 with TRBJ2-1, with a weak D call TRBD1 (5 bases). CDR3 length: 12 residues. V was cut by 4 bases and J by 7 bases, with 11 bases left in between. Germline V lookup: CDR1 GTSNPN, CDR2 SVGIG (reference sequence).

The V call is TRBV27, the J call TRBJ1-6; D gene unclear. Germline CDR1 and CDR2: MNHEY and SMNVEV (reference sequence). V lost 2 bases and J lost 0, with 8 bases in between. The CDR3 sequence is 16 residues long. The CDR3 nucleotides are TGTGCCAGCAGTTTAAATGGTCCCTCCTATAATTCACCCCTCCACTTT. Protein sequence: CASSLNGPSYNSPLHF.

This clone was recorded a few times. The chain links TRBV19 to TRBJ1-5; 9 bases are a match to TRBD1. V shed 3 bases, J shed 3 bases, and the junction held 3 bases outside the gene matches. The CDR3 has 15 residues. Germline V gene sequence: CDR1 LNHDA, CDR2 SQIVND (reference sequence). Written as DNA, the CDR3 is TGTGCCAGTAGTATTGGGACAGGGTACAATCAGCCCCAGCATTTT. This codes for CASSIGTGYNQPQHF.

CDR3 protein: CASSFSPQFSAFF. CDR3 coding DNA: TGTGCCAGCAGTTTTTCGCCACAGTTCTCGGCTTTCTTT. The chain employs TRBV27 and TRBJ1-1; D call uncertain. The CDR3 length is 13 residues. Per the germline V gene, CDR1 is MNHEY and CDR2 is SMNVEV (reference sequence). V dropped 3 bases and J dropped 11 bases, with 16 bases sitting between them.

The V call is TRBV11-2, the J call TRBJ2-7; 8 bases agree with TRBD2. CDR3 length: 15 residues. The V segment lost 5 bases and the J segment 4 bases; nucleotides outside the gene matches: 10. Germline V gene sequence: CDR1 SGHAT, CDR2 FQNNGV. The CDR3 DNA reads as TGTGCCAGCAGCGCGGGGGGCTCTAGACTGTACGAGCAGTACTTC. This encodes CASSAGGSRLYEQYF. The variable domain in full, with the rest retrieved from reference TRBV11-2 and TRBJ2-7, is EAGVAQSPRYKIIEKRQSVAFWCNPISGHATLYWYQQILGQGPKLLIQFQNNGVVDDSQLPKDRFSAERLKGVDSTLKIQPAKLEDSAVYLCASSAGGSRLYEQYFGPGTRLTVT.

The rearrangement uses TRBV28 and TRBJ2-7, with D perhaps matching TRBD1 (6 bases). CDR3 length: 14 residues. Germline V gives CDR1 MDHEN, CDR2 SYDVKM. V was clipped by 6 bases and J by 4 bases, with 16 bases between them. The CDR3 spells CASSRIDRPYEQYF. CDR3 nucleotide sequence: TGTGCCAGCAGCCGAATTGACAGGCCATACGAGCAGTACTTC.

This rearrangement joins TRBV6-5 to TRBJ2-1; D is ambiguous. V was clipped by 0 bases and J by 8 bases, with 8 bases between them. The CDR3 has 13 residues. The germline V gene encodes CDR1 MNHEY and CDR2 SVGAGI. CDR3 DNA: TGTGCCAGCAGTTACTCGAAGAATTATGAGCAGTTCTTC. Translated: CASSYSKNYEQFF.